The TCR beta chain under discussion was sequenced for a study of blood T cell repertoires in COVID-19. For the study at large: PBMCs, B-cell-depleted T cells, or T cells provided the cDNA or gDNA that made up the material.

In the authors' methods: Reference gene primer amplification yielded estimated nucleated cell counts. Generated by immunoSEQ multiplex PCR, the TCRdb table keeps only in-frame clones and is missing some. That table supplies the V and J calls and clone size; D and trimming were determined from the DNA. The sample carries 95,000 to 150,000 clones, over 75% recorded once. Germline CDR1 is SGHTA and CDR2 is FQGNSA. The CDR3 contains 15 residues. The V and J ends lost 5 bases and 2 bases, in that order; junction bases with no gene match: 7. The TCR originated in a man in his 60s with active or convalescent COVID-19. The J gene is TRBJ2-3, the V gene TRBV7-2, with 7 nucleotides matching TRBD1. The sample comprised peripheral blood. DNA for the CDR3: TGTGCCAGCAGCCCCCGGGACAGCCCCACAGATACGCAGTATTTT. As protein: CASSPRDSPTDTQYF.